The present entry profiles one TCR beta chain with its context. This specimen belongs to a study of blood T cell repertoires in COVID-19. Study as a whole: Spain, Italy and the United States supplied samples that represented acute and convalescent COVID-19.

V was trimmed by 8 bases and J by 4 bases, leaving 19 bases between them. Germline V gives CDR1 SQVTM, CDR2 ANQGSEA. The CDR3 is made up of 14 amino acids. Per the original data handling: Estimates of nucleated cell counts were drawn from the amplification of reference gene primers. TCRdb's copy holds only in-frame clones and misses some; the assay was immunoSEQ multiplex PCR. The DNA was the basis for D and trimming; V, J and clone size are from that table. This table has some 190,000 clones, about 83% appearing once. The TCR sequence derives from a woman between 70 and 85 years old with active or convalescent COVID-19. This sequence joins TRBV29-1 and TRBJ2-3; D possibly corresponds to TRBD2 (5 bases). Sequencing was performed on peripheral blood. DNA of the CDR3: TGCAGCCGTCGGAGGATTTTTAGAGCAGATACGCAGTATTTT. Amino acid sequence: CSRRRIFRADTQYF.